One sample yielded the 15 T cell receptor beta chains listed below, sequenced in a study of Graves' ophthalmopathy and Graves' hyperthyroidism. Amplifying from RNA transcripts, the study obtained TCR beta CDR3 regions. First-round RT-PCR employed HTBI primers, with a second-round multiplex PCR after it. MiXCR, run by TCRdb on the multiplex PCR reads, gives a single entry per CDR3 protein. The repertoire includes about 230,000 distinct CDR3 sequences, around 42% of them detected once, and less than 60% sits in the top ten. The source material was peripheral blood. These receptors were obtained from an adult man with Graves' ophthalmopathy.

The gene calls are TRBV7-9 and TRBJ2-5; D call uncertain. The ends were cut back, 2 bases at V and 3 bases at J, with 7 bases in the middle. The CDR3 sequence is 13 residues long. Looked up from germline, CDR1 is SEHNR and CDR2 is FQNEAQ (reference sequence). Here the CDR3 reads CASSLLQEETQYF. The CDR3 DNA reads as TGTGCCAGCAGCTTATTGCAGGAAGAGACCCAGTACTTC.

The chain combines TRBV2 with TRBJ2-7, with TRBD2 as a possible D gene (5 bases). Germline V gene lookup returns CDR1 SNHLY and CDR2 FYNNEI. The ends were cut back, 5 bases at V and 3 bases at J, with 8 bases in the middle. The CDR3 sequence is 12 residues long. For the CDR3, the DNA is TGTGCCAGCAGTCCCGGGAACTACGAGCAGTACTTC. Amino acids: CASSPGNYEQYF.

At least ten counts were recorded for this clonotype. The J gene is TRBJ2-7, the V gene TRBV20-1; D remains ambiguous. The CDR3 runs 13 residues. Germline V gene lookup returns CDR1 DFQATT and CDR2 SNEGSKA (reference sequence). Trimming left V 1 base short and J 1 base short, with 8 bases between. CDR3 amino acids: CSARGYSSYEQYF. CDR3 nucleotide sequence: TGCAGTGCTAGAGGTTACAGTTCCTACGAGCAGTACTTC.

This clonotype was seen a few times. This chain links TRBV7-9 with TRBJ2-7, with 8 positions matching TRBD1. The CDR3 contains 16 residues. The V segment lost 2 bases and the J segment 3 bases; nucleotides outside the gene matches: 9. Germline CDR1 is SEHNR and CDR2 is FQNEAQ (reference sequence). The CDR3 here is CASSLSRAGGFYEQYF. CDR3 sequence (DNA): TGTGCCAGCAGCTTAAGTCGGGCAGGGGGCTTCTACGAGCAGTACTTC.

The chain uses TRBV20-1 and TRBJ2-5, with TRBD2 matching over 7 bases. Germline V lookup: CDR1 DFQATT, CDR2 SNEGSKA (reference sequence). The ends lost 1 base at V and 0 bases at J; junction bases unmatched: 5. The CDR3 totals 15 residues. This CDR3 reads CSARGLASYQETQYF. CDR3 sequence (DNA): TGCAGTGCTAGAGGACTAGCCTCGTACCAAGAGACCCAGTACTTC.

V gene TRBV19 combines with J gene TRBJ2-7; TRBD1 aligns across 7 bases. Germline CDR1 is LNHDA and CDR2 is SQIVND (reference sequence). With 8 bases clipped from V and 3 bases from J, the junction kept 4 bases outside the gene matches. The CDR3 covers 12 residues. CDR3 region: CASQGDDYEQYF. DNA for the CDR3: TGTGCCAGTCAGGGGGACGACTACGAGCAGTACTTC.

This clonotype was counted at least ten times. The CDR3 protein is CASSQVEGSGEQYF. The DNA for the CDR3 is TGCGCCAGCAGCCAAGTCGAAGGGTCGGGCGAGCAGTACTTC. V gene TRBV4-1 combines with J gene TRBJ2-7; D is unresolved. V lost 1 base to trimming and J lost 6 bases, with 13 bases between them. This CDR3 spans 14 amino acids. CDR1 is MGHRA, CDR2 YSYEKL, per germline.

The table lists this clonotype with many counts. In DNA, the CDR3 is TGCGCCAGCATGGAGGGGCTTGGGTACGAGCAGTACTTC. This sequence encodes CASMEGLGYEQYF. The chain is built from TRBV10-2 and TRBJ2-7; tentative D call: TRBD2 (6 bases). The germline V gene has CDR1 WSHSY and CDR2 SAAADI. CDR3 length: 13 amino acids. V was trimmed by 7 bases and J by 4 bases, leaving 14 bases between them.

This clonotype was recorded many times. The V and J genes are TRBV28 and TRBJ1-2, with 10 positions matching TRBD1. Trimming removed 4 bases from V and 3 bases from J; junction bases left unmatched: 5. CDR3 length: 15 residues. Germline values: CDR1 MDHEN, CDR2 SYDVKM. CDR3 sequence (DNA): TGTGCCAGCAGTTCCCCCGGGACAGGGGACTATGGCTACACCTTC. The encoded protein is CASSSPGTGDYGYTF.

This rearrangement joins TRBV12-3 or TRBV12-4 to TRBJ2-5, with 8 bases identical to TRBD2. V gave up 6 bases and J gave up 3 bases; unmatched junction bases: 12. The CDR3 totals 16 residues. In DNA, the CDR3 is TGTGCCAGCAGGCTAGGCGCCGGGACTAGTAAAGAGACCCAGTACTTC. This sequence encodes CASRLGAGTSKETQYF.

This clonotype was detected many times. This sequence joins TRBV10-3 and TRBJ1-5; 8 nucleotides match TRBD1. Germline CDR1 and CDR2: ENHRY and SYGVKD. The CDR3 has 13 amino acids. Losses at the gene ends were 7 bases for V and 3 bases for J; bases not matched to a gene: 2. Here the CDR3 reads CAIKGQANQPQHF. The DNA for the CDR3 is TGTGCCATCAAGGGACAGGCCAATCAGCCCCAGCATTTT.

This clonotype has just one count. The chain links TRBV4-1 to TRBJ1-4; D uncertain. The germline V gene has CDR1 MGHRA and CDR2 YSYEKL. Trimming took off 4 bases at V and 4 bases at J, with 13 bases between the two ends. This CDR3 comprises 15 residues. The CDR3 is CASSPIPTGNEKLFF. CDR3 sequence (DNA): TGCGCCAGCAGCCCCATCCCGACCGGTAATGAAAAACTGTTTTTT.

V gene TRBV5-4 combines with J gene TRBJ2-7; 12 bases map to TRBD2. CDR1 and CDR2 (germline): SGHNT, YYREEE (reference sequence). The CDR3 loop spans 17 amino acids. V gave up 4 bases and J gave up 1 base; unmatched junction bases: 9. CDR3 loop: CASSKLAGGKGSYEQYF. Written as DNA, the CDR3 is TGTGCCAGCAGCAAACTAGCGGGAGGAAAAGGGTCCTACGAGCAGTACTTC.

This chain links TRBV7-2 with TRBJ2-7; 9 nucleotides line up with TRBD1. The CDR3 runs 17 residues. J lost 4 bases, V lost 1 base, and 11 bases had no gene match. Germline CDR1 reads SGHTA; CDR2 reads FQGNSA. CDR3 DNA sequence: TGTGCCAGCAGCTTAGACGGGGGCACAGGGGGCGCGTACGAGCAGTACTTC. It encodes CASSLDGGTGGAYEQYF. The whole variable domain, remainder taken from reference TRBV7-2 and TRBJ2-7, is GAGVSQSPSNKVTEKGKDVELRCDPISGHTALYWYRQSLGQGLEFLIYFQGNSAPDKSGLPSDRFSAERTGGSVSTLTIQRTQQEDSAVYLCASSLDGGTGGAYEQYFGPGTRLTVT.

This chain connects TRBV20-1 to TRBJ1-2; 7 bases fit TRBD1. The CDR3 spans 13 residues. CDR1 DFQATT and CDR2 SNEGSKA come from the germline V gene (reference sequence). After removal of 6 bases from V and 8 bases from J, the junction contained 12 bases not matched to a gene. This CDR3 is CSAPLTGLGGYTF. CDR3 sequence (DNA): TGCAGTGCGCCATTGACAGGGTTAGGGGGCTACACCTTC.